This entry lists 11 T cell receptor beta chains sequenced from one sample in a study of technical replicates of blood from a few donors. Measured with immunoSEQ multiplex PCR; TCRdb has only the in-frame clones, and not every one. The table lists about 16,000 clones, roughly 89% of them singletons, with 10% to 15% in the top ten. The specimen sequenced was PBMCs. The receptors stem from a human donor in good health.

The chain couples TRBV9 to TRBJ2-3; 9 bases agree with TRBD1. Trimming cost V 4 bases and J 7 bases; bases outside gene matches: 4. The CDR3 spans 13 residues. Germline assignment: CDR1 SGDLS and CDR2 YYNGEE. The CDR3, as DNA: TGTGCCAGCAGCTTACAGGGGGCTAATACGCAGTATTTT. Protein: CASSLQGANTQYF.

The gene calls are TRBV21-1 and TRBJ2-1; the table's TRBD2 call for D was not verified on the DNA. TRBV21-1 is a listed pseudogene. This CDR3 region has 17 residues. The DNA for the CDR3 is TGTGCCAGCAGCAGAATCATCGGAGACCAAATTTACAATGAGCAGTTCTTC. Its protein product is CASSRIIGDQIYNEQFF.

This chain joins TRBV6-5 and TRBJ2-1, with 15 positions matching TRBD2. Unmatched junction bases numbered 3, after V lost 7 bases and J lost 8 bases. Germline CDR1 is MNHEY and CDR2 is SVGAGI. The CDR3 spans 14 residues. CDR3 nucleotide sequence: TGTGCCAGCACCAGGACTAGCGGGAGGGATGAGCAGTTCTTC. It translates to CASTRTSGRDEQFF.

CDR3 nucleotides: TGTGCCAGCAGTTTTCTTGCGCTAGCGAAAGATTACAATGAGCAGTTCTTC. Its protein is CASSFLALAKDYNEQFF. This chain joins TRBV27 and TRBJ2-1, with D possibly matching TRBD2 (6 bases). In germline, CDR1 is MNHEY, CDR2 SMNVEV (reference sequence). This CDR3 has 17 residues. V was clipped by 3 bases and J by 4 bases, with 19 bases between them.

V usage is TRBV7-8 and J usage is TRBJ2-3; D call uncertain. The CDR3 is 11 residues long. The V end was cut by 3 bases, the J end by 7 bases, with 5 bases between. The germline V gene has CDR1 SGHVS and CDR2 FQNEAQ. CDR3 nucleotides: TGTGCCAGCAGCTTGTCAAATACGCAGTATTTT. This sequence encodes CASSLSNTQYF.

V and J are TRBV28 and TRBJ2-7, with a possible D match to TRBD1 (5 bases). V was shortened by 3 bases and J by 0 bases, with 9 bases between the two germline ends. Germline values: CDR1 MDHEN, CDR2 SYDVKM. The CDR3 is made up of 14 amino acids. CDR3 residues: CASSLTAYSYEQYF. The CDR3 DNA is TGTGCCAGCAGTTTGACAGCGTACTCCTACGAGCAGTACTTC.

The gene calls are TRBV6-1 and TRBJ2-1; TRBD2 is a possible D gene (5 bases). The germline V gene encodes CDR1 MNHNS and CDR2 SASEGT. The CDR3 covers 15 residues. The germline V and J ends were trimmed by 1 base and 3 bases, with 10 bases remaining between them. The CDR3 nucleotides are TGTGCCAGCAGTGAAGGGATCGGGGTCTACAATGAGCAGTTCTTC. Its protein is CASSEGIGVYNEQFF.

V and J are TRBV19 and TRBJ1-3; tentatively, D is TRBD1 (6 bases). The CDR3 sequence is 16 residues long. Germline V gene data show CDR1 as LNHDA and CDR2 as SQIVND (reference sequence). V was clipped by 3 bases and J by 4 bases, with 16 bases between them. For the CDR3, the DNA is TGTGCCAGTAGTATTTACAGGGTTATCAACGGAAACACCATATATTTT. Its protein product is CASSIYRVINGNTIYF.

This clone was recorded only once. This chain connects TRBV11-2 to TRBJ2-7; D is unresolved. There are 14 residues in the CDR3. Germline V CDR1 and CDR2: SGHAT, FQNNGV. V lost 1 base, J lost 1 base, and 8 bases lay in between. The CDR3 DNA reads as TGTGCCAGCAGCTTAGTTCAGGATTCCTACGAGCAGTACTTC. This translates into CASSLVQDSYEQYF.

This clone was seen only once. J is TRBJ1-5 and V is TRBV29-1, with D possibly matching TRBD1 (6 bases). CDR1 and CDR2 (germline): SQVTM, ANQGSEA. The CDR3 runs 15 residues. V gave up 6 bases and J gave up 2 bases, with 17 bases separating them. CDR3: CSVAEGVLGNQPQHF. The DNA for the CDR3 is TGCAGCGTGGCCGAGGGGGTCCTGGGCAATCAGCCCCAGCATTTT.

The chain links TRBV6-5 to TRBJ2-7; 10 bases are shared with TRBD1. J gave up 5 bases and V 2 bases, and 0 bases lay outside the gene matches. CDR3 length: 13 amino acids. Germline V gene lookup returns CDR1 MNHEY and CDR2 SVGAGI. In DNA form, the CDR3 reads TGTGCCAGCAGTTACGGACAGGGGGACGAGCAGTACTTC. Amino acids: CASSYGQGDEQYF.